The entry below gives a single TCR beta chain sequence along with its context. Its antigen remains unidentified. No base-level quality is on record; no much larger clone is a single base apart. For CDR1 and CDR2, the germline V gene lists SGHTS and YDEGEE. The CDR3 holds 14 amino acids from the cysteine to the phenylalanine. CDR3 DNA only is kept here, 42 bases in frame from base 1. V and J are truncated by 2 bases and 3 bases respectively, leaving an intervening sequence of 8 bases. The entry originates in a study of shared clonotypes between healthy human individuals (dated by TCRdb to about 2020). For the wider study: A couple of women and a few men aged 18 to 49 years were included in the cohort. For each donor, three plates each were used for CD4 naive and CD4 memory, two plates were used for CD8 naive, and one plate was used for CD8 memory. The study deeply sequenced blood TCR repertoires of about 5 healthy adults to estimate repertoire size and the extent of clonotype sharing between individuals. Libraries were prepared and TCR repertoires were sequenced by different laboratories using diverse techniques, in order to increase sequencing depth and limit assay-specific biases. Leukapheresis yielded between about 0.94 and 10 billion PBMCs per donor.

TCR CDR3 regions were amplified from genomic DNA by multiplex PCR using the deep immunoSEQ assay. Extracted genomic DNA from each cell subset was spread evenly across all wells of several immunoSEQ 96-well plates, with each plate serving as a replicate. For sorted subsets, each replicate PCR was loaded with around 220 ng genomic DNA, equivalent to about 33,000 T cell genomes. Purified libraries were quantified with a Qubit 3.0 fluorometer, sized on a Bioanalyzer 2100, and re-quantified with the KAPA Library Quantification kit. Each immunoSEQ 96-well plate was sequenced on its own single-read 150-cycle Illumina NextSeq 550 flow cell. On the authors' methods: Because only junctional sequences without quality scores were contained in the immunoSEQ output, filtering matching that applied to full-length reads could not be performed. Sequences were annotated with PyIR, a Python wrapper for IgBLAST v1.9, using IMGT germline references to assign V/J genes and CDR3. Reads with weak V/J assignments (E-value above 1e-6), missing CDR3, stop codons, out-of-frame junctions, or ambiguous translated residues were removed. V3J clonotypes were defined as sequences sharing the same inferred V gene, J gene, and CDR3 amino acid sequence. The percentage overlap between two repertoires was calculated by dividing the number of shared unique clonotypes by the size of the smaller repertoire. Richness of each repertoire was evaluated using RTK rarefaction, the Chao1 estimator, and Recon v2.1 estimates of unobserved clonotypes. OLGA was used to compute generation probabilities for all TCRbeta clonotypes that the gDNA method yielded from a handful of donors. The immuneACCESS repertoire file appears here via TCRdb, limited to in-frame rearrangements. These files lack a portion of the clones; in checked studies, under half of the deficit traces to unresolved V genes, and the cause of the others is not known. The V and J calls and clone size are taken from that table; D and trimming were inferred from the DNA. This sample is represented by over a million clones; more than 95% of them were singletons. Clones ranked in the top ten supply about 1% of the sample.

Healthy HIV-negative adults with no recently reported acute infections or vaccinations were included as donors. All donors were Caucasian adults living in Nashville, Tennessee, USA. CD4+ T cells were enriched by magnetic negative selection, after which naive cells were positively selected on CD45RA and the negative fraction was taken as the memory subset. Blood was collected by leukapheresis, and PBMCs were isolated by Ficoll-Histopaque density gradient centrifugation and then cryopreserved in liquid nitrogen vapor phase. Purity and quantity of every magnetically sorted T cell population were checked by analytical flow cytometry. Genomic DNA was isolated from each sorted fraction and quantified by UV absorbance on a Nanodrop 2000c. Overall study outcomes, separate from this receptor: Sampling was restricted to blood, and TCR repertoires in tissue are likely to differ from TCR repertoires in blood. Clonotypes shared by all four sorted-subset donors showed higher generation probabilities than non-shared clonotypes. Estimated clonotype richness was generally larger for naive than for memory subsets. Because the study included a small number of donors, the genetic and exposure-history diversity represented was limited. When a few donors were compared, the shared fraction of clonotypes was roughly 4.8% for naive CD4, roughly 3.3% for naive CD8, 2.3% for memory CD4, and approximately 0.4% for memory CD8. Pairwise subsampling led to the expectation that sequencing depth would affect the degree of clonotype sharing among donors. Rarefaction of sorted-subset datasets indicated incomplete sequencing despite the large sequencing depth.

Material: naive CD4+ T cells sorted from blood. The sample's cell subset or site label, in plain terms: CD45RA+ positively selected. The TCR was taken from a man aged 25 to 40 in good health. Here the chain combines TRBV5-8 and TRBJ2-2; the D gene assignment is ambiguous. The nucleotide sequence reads TGTGCCAGCAGCTTCCCCCCGTACACCGGGGAGCTGTTTTTT. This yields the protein CASSFPPYTGELFF.